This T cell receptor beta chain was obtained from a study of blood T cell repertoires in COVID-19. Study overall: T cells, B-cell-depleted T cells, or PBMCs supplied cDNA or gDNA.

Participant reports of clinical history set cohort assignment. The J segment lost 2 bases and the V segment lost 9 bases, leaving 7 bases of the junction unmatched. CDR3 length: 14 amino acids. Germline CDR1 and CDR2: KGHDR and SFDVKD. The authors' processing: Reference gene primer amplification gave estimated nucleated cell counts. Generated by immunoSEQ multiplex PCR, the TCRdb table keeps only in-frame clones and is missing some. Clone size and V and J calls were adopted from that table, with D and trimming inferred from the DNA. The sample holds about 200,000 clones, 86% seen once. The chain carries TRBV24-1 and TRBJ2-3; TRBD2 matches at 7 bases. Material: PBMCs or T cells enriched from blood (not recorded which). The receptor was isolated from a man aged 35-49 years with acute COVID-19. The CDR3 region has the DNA TGTGCCACCCAGGGAGCGGGACTCACAGATACGCAGTATTTT. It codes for CATQGAGLTDTQYF.